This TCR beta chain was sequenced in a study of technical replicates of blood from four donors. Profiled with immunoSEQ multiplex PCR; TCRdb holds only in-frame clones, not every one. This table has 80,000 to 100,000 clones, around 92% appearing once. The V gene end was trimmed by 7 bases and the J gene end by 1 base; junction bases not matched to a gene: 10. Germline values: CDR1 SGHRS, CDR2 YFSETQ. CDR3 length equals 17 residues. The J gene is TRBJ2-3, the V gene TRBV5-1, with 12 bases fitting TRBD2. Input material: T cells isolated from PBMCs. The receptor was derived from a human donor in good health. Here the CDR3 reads CASGRLLAGGGTDTQYF. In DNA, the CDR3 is TGCGCCAGCGGTCGATTACTAGCGGGAGGAGGCACAGATACGCAGTATTTT.